This entry features one T cell receptor beta chain sequence. Its specificity is not known. This specimen comes from a study of cytomegalovirus exposure and HLA in healthy donors. Study overall: A preliminary data release comprised about 85 million unique TCRs obtained from HLA-typed donors. General study results and limits: Most subjects' HLA-A and HLA-B alleles were reportedly predicted from TCR beta sequences. Reportedly, fewer N-insertions than the approximately 680-donor mean appeared in an Asian-associated ancestry cluster in a later analysis.

60 Vbeta and 13 Jbeta primers were used in PCR. TCRdb's table, derived via immunoSEQ multiplex PCR, lists solely in-frame clones and lacks some. Among around 170,000 clones listed, around 78% were seen once. Though probably carrying unrecorded immune exposures, donors were nominally healthy at sampling. The receptor was derived from a woman in her forties in good health and CMV-seropositive. The sequencing sample was made of PBMCs.

This CDR3 is CAWSVLAGGNQPQHF. CDR3 coding DNA: TGTGCCTGGAGTGTACTAGCCGGGGGCAATCAGCCCCAGCATTTT. The chain carries TRBV30 and TRBJ1-5, with unresolved D. The CDR3 has 15 amino acids. The V gene's germline CDR1 is GTSNPN and CDR2 SVGIG (reference sequence). Trimming pared 0 bases from V and 2 bases from J, leaving 11 bases between.